These 30 T cell receptor beta chains share one sample of origin, sequenced in a study of blood T cell repertoires in COVID-19. Sequenced by immunoSEQ multiplex PCR; TCRdb stores in-frame clones only, minus some. The sample lists approximately 150,000 clones, 80% seen once, with 4.5% to 6% in the top ten. The specimen was peripheral blood. The receptor source for this set is a woman aged 45-59 years with acute or convalescent COVID-19.

The chain recombines TRBV5-6 with TRBJ1-5; 9 nucleotides line up with TRBD1. The CDR3 has 15 residues. Losses at the gene ends were 4 bases for V and 6 bases for J; bases not matched to a gene: 8. The V gene's germline CDR1 is SGHDT and CDR2 YYEEEE. The CDR3 nucleotides read TGTGCCAGCAGCAGCGGGACAGGGTTTTCTCAGCCCCAGCATTTT. Encoded protein: CASSSGTGFSQPQHF.

V usage is TRBV30 and J usage is TRBJ1-1; 11 bases are a match to TRBD1. The CDR3 is made up of 19 amino acids. From germline, CDR1 is GTSNPN and CDR2 SVGIG (reference sequence). V lost 0 bases and J lost 0; bases outside the gene matches: 12. The CDR3 protein is CAWSVRTGTGGKMNTEAFF. The CDR3, as DNA: TGTGCCTGGAGTGTACGTACGGGGACAGGGGGGAAAATGAACACTGAAGCTTTCTTT.

The genes are TRBV7-9 and TRBJ1-4; 7 nucleotides match TRBD1. The germline V gene encodes CDR1 SEHNR and CDR2 FQNEAQ (reference sequence). Germline trimming cut 5 bases from V and 0 bases from J; bases unmatched to any gene: 9. The CDR3 consists of 17 residues. CDR3 residues: CASSPMSGTATNEKLFF. Written as DNA, the CDR3 is TGTGCCAGCAGCCCAATGTCAGGGACAGCAACTAATGAAAAACTGTTTTTT.

The rearrangement joins TRBV19 to TRBJ2-2; 9 nucleotides agree with TRBD2. Trimming cost V 5 bases and J 5 bases; bases outside gene matches: 9. Germline CDR1 reads LNHDA; CDR2 reads SQIVND (reference sequence). The CDR3 is made up of 16 amino acids. CDR3 amino acids: CASSYLSGGATGELFF. CDR3 sequence (DNA): TGTGCCAGTAGTTACCTTAGCGGGGGAGCTACCGGGGAGCTGTTTTTT.

The genes are TRBV4-3 and TRBJ1-6, with 9 bases lining up with TRBD1. J lost 0 bases, V lost 2 bases, and 5 bases had no gene match. Germline V CDR1 and CDR2: LGHNA, YSLEER. This CDR3 is built from 18 residues. For the CDR3, the DNA is TGCGCCAGCAGCCAATATGAGACAGGGGGCTCCTATAATTCACCCCTCCACTTT. Residues: CASSQYETGGSYNSPLHF.

J is TRBJ1-3 and V is TRBV4-2; TRBD1 aligns across 10 bases. The CDR3 loop spans 17 amino acids. J was trimmed by 3 bases and V by 3 bases; bases with no gene match: 8. Germline CDR1 and CDR2: LGHNA and YNFKEQ. This chain's CDR3 is CASSQMGGQGIGNTIYF. The CDR3 bases are TGTGCCAGCAGCCAGATGGGGGGACAGGGGATTGGAAACACCATATATTTT.

This sequence joins TRBV19 and TRBJ2-4; 9 bases are a match to TRBD2. The CDR3 has 14 amino acids. In germline, CDR1 is LNHDA, CDR2 SQIVND (reference sequence). J was trimmed by 6 bases and V by 6 bases; bases with no gene match: 6. CDR3 sequence: CASRARGGTNIQYF. The CDR3 coding sequence is TGTGCCAGTAGGGCGCGGGGGGGCACAAACATTCAGTACTTC.

The genes are TRBV5-1 and TRBJ1-1, with TRBD1 identical over 9 bases. CDR3 size: 14 residues. Germline values: CDR1 SGHRS, CDR2 YFSETQ. V gave up 6 bases and J gave up 7 bases; unmatched junction bases: 10. CDR3 nucleotides: TGCGCCAGCAAACGGGACAGGGTTTCCGGTGAAGCTTTCTTT. Translation gives CASKRDRVSGEAFF. The full variable domain, with the rest looked up from reference TRBV5-1 and TRBJ1-1, is KAGVTQTPRYLIKTRGQQVTLSCSPISGHRSVSWYQQTPGQGLQFLFEYFSETQRNKGNFPGRFSGRQFSNSRSEMNVSTLELGDSALYLCASKRDRVSGEAFFGQGTRLTVV.

Relative to its sample, this clone is large (0.1 to 1%). V gene TRBV19 combines with J gene TRBJ2-2; 9 bases match TRBD2. CDR1 and CDR2 from the germline V gene are LNHDA and SQIVND (reference sequence). The CDR3 extends over 14 amino acids. V trimming: 6 bases; J trimming: 4 bases; junction bases outside the gene matches: 3. The CDR3 DNA is TGTGCCAGTAGCGCGGGGGGGACCACCGGGGAGCTGTTTTTT. The encoded protein is CASSAGGTTGELFF.

This CDR3 is CASSATGYEQYF. In DNA, the CDR3 is TGTGCCAGCTCTGCGACGGGTTACGAGCAGTACTTC. This chain links TRBV13 with TRBJ2-7; D is unclear. Germline V gene data show CDR1 as PRHDT and CDR2 as FYEKMQ (reference sequence). V was pared by 8 bases and J by 4 bases, with 12 bases between. The CDR3 is made up of 12 amino acids.

The chain uses TRBV30 and TRBJ2-2; the D gene is possibly TRBD2 (6 bases). CDR3 length equals 14 residues. The V end was cut by 8 bases, the J end by 3 bases, with 16 bases between. Germline V lookup: CDR1 GTSNPN, CDR2 SVGIG (reference sequence). CDR3 residues: CATRRGADTGELFF. For the CDR3, the DNA is TGTGCCACCCGTCGCGGGGCCGACACCGGGGAGCTGTTTTTT.

V gene TRBV11-2 combines with J gene TRBJ2-3, with D perhaps TRBD2 (7 bases). The CDR3 covers 14 residues. Germline V gene lookup returns CDR1 SGHAT and CDR2 FQNNGV. V lost 1 base and J lost 7, with 12 bases in between. This chain's CDR3 is CASSLVGGLYTQYF. For the CDR3, the DNA is TGTGCCAGCAGCTTAGTGGGGGGGCTCTATACGCAGTATTTT.

The rearrangement uses TRBV5-1 and TRBJ1-1; perhaps TRBD1 as D (5 bases). The germline V gene has CDR1 SGHRS and CDR2 YFSETQ. The length of the CDR3 is 12 residues. V was cut by 4 bases and J by 5 bases, with 9 bases left in between. Here the CDR3 DNA reads TGCGCCAGCAGCCCGAAGGGGACTGAAGCTTTCTTT. As protein: CASSPKGTEAFF. The whole variable domain, filled in from reference TRBV5-1 and TRBJ1-1, reads KAGVTQTPRYLIKTRGQQVTLSCSPISGHRSVSWYQQTPGQGLQFLFEYFSETQRNKGNFPGRFSGRQFSNSRSEMNVSTLELGDSALYLCASSPKGTEAFFGQGTRLTVV.

The chain recombines TRBV29-1 with TRBJ1-2, with 7 bases identical to TRBD1. Germline values: CDR1 SQVTM, CDR2 ANQGSEA. The CDR3 sequence is 14 residues long. The V gene end was trimmed by 6 bases and the J gene end by 3 bases; junction bases not matched to a gene: 10. The CDR3 nucleotides are TGCAGCGTCGAGAAAACCGGGACAGACTATGGCTACACCTTC. Amino acid sequence: CSVEKTGTDYGYTF.

This chain links TRBV19 with TRBJ2-5; weak D call: TRBD2 (5 bases). CDR3 length equals 16 residues. Germline CDR1 and CDR2: LNHDA and SQIVND (reference sequence). With 1 base removed from V and 4 bases from J, the gap between germline ends came to 16 bases. The CDR3 reads CASSIVNPGKGETQYF. The CDR3 DNA is TGTGCCAGTAGTATAGTAAATCCGGGGAAGGGAGAGACCCAGTACTTC.

This clone was detected only once. V gene TRBV19 combines with J gene TRBJ2-1; maybe TRBD2 (5 bases). The V gene lost 6 bases and the J gene lost 6 bases, with 15 bases spanning the gap. The CDR3 has 14 residues. Germline lookup yields CDR1 LNHDA and CDR2 SQIVND (reference sequence). The CDR3 spells CASRRADSLNEQFF. Written as DNA, the CDR3 is TGTGCCAGTAGGAGAGCGGACTCCCTCAATGAGCAGTTCTTC.

This clone was counted a single time. This sequence joins TRBV6-4 and TRBJ1-3, with D perhaps TRBD1 (5 bases). This CDR3 is built from 14 residues. Looked up from germline, CDR1 is MRHNA and CDR2 is SNTAGT. V lost 6 bases and J 6 bases, leaving 15 bases between the germline ends. CDR3 nucleotides: TGTGCCAGCAGGGGGCGCAGGGCGAAAAACACCATATATTTT. It encodes CASRGRRAKNTIYF.

Only one count was recorded for this clone. This chain joins TRBV19 and TRBJ1-2; 7 bases line up with TRBD1. The trim removed 5 bases at V and 8 bases at J, leaving 11 bases unmatched. Germline V lookup: CDR1 LNHDA, CDR2 SQIVND (reference sequence). The CDR3 runs to 14 residues. As DNA, the CDR3 is TGTGCCAGTAGTTCCGCAGGGGGATCGGGGGGCTACACCTTC. Its translation is CASSSAGGSGGYTF. The full variable domain, its missing parts supplied by reference TRBV19 and TRBJ1-2, is DGGITQSPKYLFRKEGQNVTLSCEQNLNHDAMYWYRQDPGQGLRLIYYSQIVNDFQKGDIAEGYSVSREKKESFPLTVTSAQKNPTAFYLCASSSAGGSGGYTFGSGTRLTVV.

There are a few counts of this clone. V and J are TRBV7-3 and TRBJ1-1; D gene ambiguous. Per the germline V gene, CDR1 is SGHTA and CDR2 is FQGTGA. The CDR3 has 14 amino acids. V was clipped by 1 base and J by 2 bases, with 8 bases between them. This CDR3 is CASSLNPTNTEAFF. The CDR3 DNA sequence: TGTGCCAGCAGCTTAAACCCAACTAACACTGAAGCTTTCTTT.

The chain combines TRBV1 with TRBJ2-1; TRBD2 was called by the table and not checked on the DNA. TRBV1 is a pseudogene. This CDR3 has 16 residues. CDR3 loop: CTSSQERGVTYNEQFF. In DNA form, the CDR3 reads TGCACCAGCAGCCAAGAACGGGGGGTCACCTACAATGAGCAGTTCTTC.

V usage is TRBV3-1 (or the pseudogene TRBV3-2) and J usage is TRBJ1-1; D possibly corresponds to TRBD1 (6 bases). The CDR3 loop spans 15 amino acids. Trimming took off 4 bases at V and 5 bases at J, with 17 bases between the two ends. CDR1 is LGHDT and CDR2 is YNNKEL in the germline V gene (reference sequence). The CDR3, as DNA: TGTGCCAGCAGCCCTTTACAGGGCCTTTTAACTGAAGCTTTCTTT. Its translation is CASSPLQGLLTEAFF.

This sequence joins TRBV3-1 (or the pseudogene TRBV3-2) and TRBJ2-1, with TRBD2 matching 10 bases. The CDR3 length is 13 residues. Trimming at V came to 3 bases and at J to 10 bases, leaving 3 bases not matched to a gene. Germline CDR1 is LGHDT and CDR2 is YNNKEL (reference sequence). Written as DNA, the CDR3 is TGTGCCAGCAGCCAGAGCGGGGGGGGCGAGCAGTTCTTC. It encodes CASSQSGGGEQFF.

V usage is TRBV3-1 (or the pseudogene TRBV3-2) and J usage is TRBJ2-2, with D uncertain. The V gene's germline CDR1 is LGHDT and CDR2 YNNKEL (reference sequence). V lost 2 bases and J 6 bases, leaving 16 bases between the germline ends. The CDR3 is made up of 16 amino acids. CDR3 sequence reads: CASSQKRAVFPGELFF. For the CDR3, the DNA is TGTGCCAGCAGCCAAAAAAGAGCCGTCTTCCCCGGGGAGCTGTTTTTT.

V usage is TRBV6-1 and J usage is TRBJ1-6; 7 nucleotides agree with TRBD1. Trimming at V came to 1 base and at J to 9 bases, leaving 3 bases not matched to a gene. Germline V lookup: CDR1 MNHNS, CDR2 SASEGT. The CDR3 extends over 14 amino acids. Here the CDR3 reads CASSEVQGSSPLHF. The CDR3 coding sequence is TGTGCCAGCAGTGAAGTACAGGGGAGTTCACCCCTCCACTTT.

The chain links TRBV6-2 or TRBV6-3 to TRBJ2-1; 11 bases agree with TRBD1. The V gene's germline CDR1 is MNHEY and CDR2 SVGEGT. The trim removed 6 bases at V and 8 bases at J, leaving 15 bases unmatched. This CDR3 is 17 amino acids long. The CDR3 here is CASSRTGGEGARDEQFF. CDR3 in DNA: TGTGCCAGCAGCAGGACAGGGGGCGAAGGGGCTAGGGATGAGCAGTTCTTC.

The chain employs TRBV6-5 and TRBJ1-4; the D gene is possibly TRBD1 (5 bases). V lost 2 bases and J 1 base, leaving 8 bases between the germline ends. CDR1 is MNHEY, CDR2 SVGAGI, per germline. The CDR3 consists of 15 residues. The CDR3: CASSYRGRTNEKLFF. Written as DNA, the CDR3 is TGTGCCAGCAGTTACAGGGGAAGAACTAATGAAAAACTGTTTTTT.

This clone has a handful of counts. This rearrangement joins TRBV2 to TRBJ2-7, with TRBD1 matching 12 bases. CDR1 and CDR2 from the germline V gene are SNHLY and FYNNEI. V gave up 4 bases and J gave up 3 bases; unmatched junction bases: 7. There are 16 residues in the CDR3. DNA of the CDR3: TGTGCCAGCAGTGTAGGGACAGGGGGCATCTTCTACGAGCAGTACTTC. It is translated as CASSVGTGGIFYEQYF.

J is TRBJ1-5 and V is TRBV7-2; tentatively, D is TRBD1 (5 bases). CDR3 length equals 12 residues. In germline, CDR1 is SGHTA, CDR2 FQGNSA. V gave up 8 bases and J gave up 4 bases, with 9 bases separating them. This CDR3 reads CASGGGNQPQHF. In DNA form, the CDR3 reads TGTGCCAGCGGCGGGGGGAATCAGCCCCAGCATTTT.

This clone was found a few times. The gene calls are TRBV7-3 and TRBJ1-1; weak D call: TRBD1 (6 bases). This CDR3 contains 14 residues. V shed 2 bases and J shed 4 bases, with 11 bases lying between them. CDR1 is SGHTA and CDR2 is FQGTGA in the germline V gene. The CDR3 bases are TGTGCCAGCAGCTTAGTAGGGGGTGGCACTGAAGCTTTCTTT. Translating gives CASSLVGGGTEAFF.

This chain uses TRBV6-6 with TRBJ1-5; D is uncertain. Germline V gene sequence: CDR1 MNHNY, CDR2 SVGAGI (reference sequence). The CDR3 runs to 15 residues. The V gene lost 2 bases and the J gene lost 4 bases, with 12 bases spanning the gap. The DNA of the CDR3 is TGTGCCAGCAGTTACGGGCGAGAACATAATCAGCCCCAGCATTTT. Protein sequence: CASSYGREHNQPQHF.